These T cell receptor beta chains were read from a single sample in a study of blood T cell repertoires in COVID-19. The protocol was immunoSEQ multiplex PCR, while the TCRdb copy is restricted to in-frame clones and leaves out a portion. The data show 200,000 to 250,000 clones, 84% seen once. Sample: PBMCs or T cells enriched from blood (not recorded which). The receptors shown here come from a man aged 55-75 years who had recovered from COVID-19. Both conserved end residues are part of each CDR3. Each record gives: D gene, clone size, J gene, V gene, CDR3 protein, CDR3 DNA. A D gene is named only where the DNA matches it firmly. Some rows have no size entry. The others give once, few or many, or a class for an expanded clone.

d_gene: TRBD2
abundance: .
j_gene: TRBJ2-3
v_gene: TRBV5-1
CDR3aa: CASSLDGGGGADTQYF
CDR3nt: TGCGCCAGCAGCTTGGATGGCGGGGGGGGCGCAGATACGCAGTATTTT

d_gene: TRBD1
abundance: .
j_gene: TRBJ1-6
v_gene: TRBV19
CDR3aa: CASSIGAGGNSPLHF
CDR3nt: TGTGCCAGTAGTATCGGGGCAGGGGGAAATTCACCCCTCCACTTT

d_gene: TRBD1
abundance: .
j_gene: TRBJ1-1
v_gene: TRBV29-1
CDR3aa: CSVADRVRNTEAFF
CDR3nt: TGCAGCGTTGCGGACAGGGTGCGGAACACTGAAGCTTTCTTT

d_gene: TRBD1
abundance: .
j_gene: TRBJ1-5
v_gene: TRBV18
CDR3aa: CASSPGTGYNQPQHF
CDR3nt: TGTGCCAGCTCGCCTGGGACAGGGTACAATCAGCCCCAGCATTTT

d_gene: TRBD1
abundance: .
j_gene: TRBJ2-1
v_gene: TRBV12-5
CDR3aa: CASGFLDRSNEQFF
CDR3nt: TGTGCTAGTGGTTTCCTGGACAGGAGCAATGAGCAGTTCTTC

d_gene: TRBD1
abundance: .
j_gene: TRBJ1-2
v_gene: TRBV2
CDR3aa: CASSGDRDLYGYTF
CDR3nt: TGTGCCAGCAGCGGCGACAGGGACCTCTATGGCTACACCTTC

d_gene: .
abundance: .
j_gene: TRBJ1-1
v_gene: TRBV20-1
CDR3aa: CSASQKLEAFF
CDR3nt: TGCAGTGCTAGCCAAAAACTGGAAGCTTTCTTT

d_gene: TRBD1
abundance: .
j_gene: TRBJ2-1
v_gene: TRBV9
CDR3aa: CASSQGQGAWNEQFF
CDR3nt: TGTGCCAGCAGCCAGGGACAGGGGGCTTGGAATGAGCAGTTCTTC

d_gene: TRBD1
abundance: .
j_gene: TRBJ2-5
v_gene: TRBV11-3
CDR3aa: CASSLPYPRTGVETQYF
CDR3nt: TGTGCCAGCAGCCTCCCTTATCCCCGGACAGGGGTAGAGACCCAGTACTTC

d_gene: TRBD2
abundance: .
j_gene: TRBJ2-1
v_gene: TRBV2
CDR3aa: CASGTSGGARQFF
CDR3nt: TGTGCCAGCGGGACTAGCGGGGGGGCCCGGCAGTTCTTC

d_gene: TRBD1
abundance: .
j_gene: TRBJ2-1
v_gene: TRBV3-1/TRBV3-2
CDR3aa: CASSQGQGSPNEQFF
CDR3nt: TGTGCCAGCAGCCAGGGACAGGGAAGTCCCAATGAGCAGTTCTTC

d_gene: TRBD1
abundance: .
j_gene: TRBJ2-2
v_gene: TRBV6-5
CDR3aa: CASSSQGADTGELFF
CDR3nt: TGTGCCAGCAGTTCACAGGGGGCGGACACCGGGGAGCTGTTTTTT

d_gene: TRBD2
abundance: .
j_gene: TRBJ2-7
v_gene: TRBV4-1
CDR3aa: CASSQEGLAGAISYEQYF
CDR3nt: TGCGCCAGCAGCCAAGAGGGGCTAGCGGGGGCCATCTCCTACGAGCAGTACTTC

d_gene: .
abundance: .
j_gene: TRBJ1-1
v_gene: TRBV21-1
CDR3aa: CASSLGRGLEPAGGSETEAFF
CDR3nt: TGTGCCAGCAGTCTCGGAAGGGGTCTTGAGCCGGCAGGGGGCTCGGAAACTGAAGCTTTCTTT

d_gene: .
abundance: .
j_gene: TRBJ2-7
v_gene: TRBV15
CDR3aa: CATSFRLDEQYF
CDR3nt: TGTGCCACCAGCTTCCGACTAGATGAGCAGTACTTC

d_gene: TRBD1
abundance: .
j_gene: TRBJ1-1
v_gene: TRBV6-5
CDR3aa: CASSIPGQREGEAFF
CDR3nt: TGTGCCAGCAGTATTCCGGGACAGCGGGAGGGTGAAGCTTTCTTT

d_gene: .
abundance: once
j_gene: TRBJ2-5
v_gene: TRBV13
CDR3aa: CASSFGTGKETQYF
CDR3nt: TGTGCCAGCAGCTTTGGTACAGGGAAGGAGACCCAGTACTTC

d_gene: .
abundance: .
j_gene: TRBJ1-6
v_gene: TRBV23-1
CDR3aa: CASSPKGRGSPLHF
CDR3nt: TGCGCCAGCAGTCCCAAGGGAAGGGGCTCACCCCTCCACTTT

d_gene: TRBD1
abundance: .
j_gene: TRBJ1-5
v_gene: TRBV16
CDR3aa: CASSHPGQGVSQPQHF
CDR3nt: TGTGCCAGCAGCCATCCGGGACAGGGTGTTAGTCAGCCCCAGCATTTT

d_gene: .
abundance: once
j_gene: TRBJ2-5
v_gene: TRBV5-1
CDR3aa: CASSLILAYQETQYF
CDR3nt: TGCGCCAGCAGCTTGATCCTAGCCTACCAAGAGACCCAGTACTTC

d_gene: .
abundance: .
j_gene: TRBJ2-7
v_gene: TRBV6-5
CDR3aa: CASSKIQGYEQYF
CDR3nt: TGTGCCAGCAGCAAAATACAGGGCTACGAGCAGTACTTC

d_gene: .
abundance: .
j_gene: TRBJ1-5
v_gene: TRBV6-1
CDR3aa: CASSEAGRTHGGQHF
CDR3nt: TGTGCCAGCAGTGAAGCCGGGCGGACCCACGGGGGCCAGCATTTT

d_gene: .
abundance: .
j_gene: TRBJ2-5
v_gene: TRBV30
CDR3aa: CAWSPGSETQYF
CDR3nt: TGTGCCTGGAGTCCGGGGAGCGAGACCCAGTACTTC

d_gene: TRBD1
abundance: .
j_gene: TRBJ1-6
v_gene: TRBV5-8
CDR3aa: CASSLAASGTGTSPLHF
CDR3nt: TGTGCCAGCAGCTTGGCCGCGTCTGGGACAGGGACTTCACCCCTCCACTTT

d_gene: .
abundance: .
j_gene: TRBJ1-2
v_gene: TRBV15
CDR3aa: CATSRGRDYGYTF
CDR3nt: TGTGCCACCAGCAGAGGGAGGGACTATGGCTACACCTTC

d_gene: TRBD1
abundance: once
j_gene: TRBJ1-1
v_gene: TRBV11-2
CDR3aa: CASSRRGPEEAFF
CDR3nt: TGTGCCAGCAGCCGCAGGGGGCCAGAAGAAGCTTTCTTT

d_gene: TRBD2
abundance: .
j_gene: TRBJ2-7
v_gene: TRBV11-2
CDR3aa: CASSFTSGGREQYF
CDR3nt: TGTGCCAGCAGCTTTACTAGCGGGGGCAGAGAGCAGTACTTC

d_gene: TRBD2
abundance: .
j_gene: TRBJ2-4
v_gene: TRBV19
CDR3aa: CASVAGLIQYF
CDR3nt: TGTGCCAGTGTAGCGGGGTTAATTCAGTACTTC

d_gene: .
abundance: once
j_gene: TRBJ1-3
v_gene: TRBV4-3
CDR3aa: CASSPPPGSGNTIYF
CDR3nt: TGCGCCAGCAGTCCACCCCCCGGCTCTGGAAACACCATATATTTT

d_gene: TRBD1
abundance: .
j_gene: TRBJ1-2
v_gene: TRBV19
CDR3aa: CASSPGTDSNYGYTF
CDR3nt: TGTGCCAGTAGTCCGGGGACAGATTCAAACTATGGCTACACCTTC

d_gene: .
abundance: .
j_gene: TRBJ1-1
v_gene: TRBV2
CDR3aa: CASRLPPNTEAFF
CDR3nt: TGTGCCAGCAGACTACCGCCGAACACTGAAGCTTTCTTT

d_gene: .
abundance: .
j_gene: TRBJ2-5
v_gene: TRBV25-1
CDR3aa: CASSRVSSGETQYF
CDR3nt: TGTGCCAGCAGTAGGGTCTCCTCGGGGGAGACCCAGTACTTC

d_gene: TRBD2
abundance: once
j_gene: TRBJ2-1
v_gene: TRBV2
CDR3aa: CASSEKRGGRNEQFF
CDR3nt: TGTGCCAGCAGTGAGAAGCGGGGGGGCCGAAATGAGCAGTTCTTC

d_gene: .
abundance: .
j_gene: TRBJ2-1
v_gene: TRBV6-5
CDR3aa: CASSYSYRRNEQFF
CDR3nt: TGTGCCAGCAGTTACTCATACAGGCGGAATGAGCAGTTCTTC

d_gene: .
abundance: .
j_gene: TRBJ2-3
v_gene: TRBV5-4
CDR3aa: CASSPRQLTDTQYF
CDR3nt: TGTGCCAGCAGCCCCAGACAGCTCACAGATACGCAGTATTTT

d_gene: TRBD1
abundance: .
j_gene: TRBJ1-3
v_gene: TRBV4-3
CDR3aa: CASSPTTGGHTIYF
CDR3nt: TGCGCCAGCAGCCCCACGACAGGGGGCCACACCATATATTTT

d_gene: TRBD1
abundance: .
j_gene: TRBJ2-7
v_gene: TRBV6-5
CDR3aa: CASRKGDRGSGEQYF
CDR3nt: TGTGCCAGCCGGAAGGGGGACAGGGGTTCAGGCGAGCAGTACTTC

d_gene: TRBD1
abundance: .
j_gene: TRBJ2-3
v_gene: TRBV6-6
CDR3aa: CASRLQGAGGDTQYF
CDR3nt: TGTGCCAGCAGGCTTCAGGGGGCTGGGGGAGATACGCAGTATTTT

d_gene: .
abundance: few
j_gene: TRBJ1-1
v_gene: TRBV11-2
CDR3aa: CASSLGAGPNTEAFF
CDR3nt: TGTGCCAGCAGCTTAGGCGCAGGGCCGAACACTGAAGCTTTCTTT

d_gene: TRBD1
abundance: few
j_gene: TRBJ1-2
v_gene: TRBV10-2
CDR3aa: CASSEYQGTEPNYGYTF
CDR3nt: TGCGCCAGCAGTGAGTACCAAGGGACAGAACCAAACTATGGCTACACCTTC

d_gene: .
abundance: .
j_gene: TRBJ1-5
v_gene: TRBV6-5
CDR3aa: CASSPTGFNQPQHF
CDR3nt: TGTGCCAGCAGTCCGACAGGATTCAATCAGCCCCAGCATTTT

d_gene: .
abundance: .
j_gene: TRBJ1-2
v_gene: TRBV18
CDR3aa: CASSPIDSPLRLTF
CDR3nt: TGTGCCAGCTCACCAATTGACAGCCCGCTTAGGCTCACCTTC

d_gene: .
abundance: .
j_gene: TRBJ2-7
v_gene: TRBV2
CDR3aa: CASSETGQYF
CDR3nt: TGTGCCAGCAGTGAAACGGGGCAGTACTTC

d_gene: .
abundance: .
j_gene: TRBJ1-2
v_gene: TRBV7-2
CDR3aa: CASSPVGHLNYGYTF
CDR3nt: TGTGCCAGCAGCCCCGTGGGACATCTTAACTATGGCTACACCTTC

d_gene: TRBD1
abundance: .
j_gene: TRBJ2-3
v_gene: TRBV6-2/TRBV6-3
CDR3aa: CASSLSGGVDTQYF
CDR3nt: TGTGCCAGCAGTTTGTCAGGGGGCGTAGATACGCAGTATTTT

d_gene: TRBD1
abundance: once
j_gene: TRBJ2-7
v_gene: TRBV5-8
CDR3aa: CASSLNRGFDEQYF
CDR3nt: TGTGCCAGCAGCTTGAACAGGGGGTTCGACGAGCAGTACTTC

d_gene: .
abundance: .
j_gene: TRBJ2-3
v_gene: TRBV30
CDR3aa: CAWSAGVPEDTQYF
CDR3nt: TGTGCCTGGAGTGCAGGGGTGCCCGAAGATACGCAGTATTTT

d_gene: .
abundance: .
j_gene: TRBJ2-2
v_gene: TRBV7-9
CDR3aa: CASSLDVSVSGELFF
CDR3nt: TGTGCCAGCAGCTTAGACGTGAGCGTGAGCGGGGAGCTGTTTTTT

d_gene: TRBD2
abundance: .
j_gene: TRBJ2-3
v_gene: TRBV3-1/TRBV3-2
CDR3aa: CASSQTSGGDTQYF
CDR3nt: TGTGCCAGCAGCCAGACTAGCGGGGGGGATACGCAGTATTTT